Included here is one TCR beta chain sequence, with context. The data were obtained in a study of blood T cell repertoires in COVID-19. The method was immunoSEQ multiplex PCR; TCRdb's version includes in-frame clones alone and lacks a portion of them. The repertoire holds some 250,000 clones, approximately 84% seen once, with about 16% in the top ten. CDR1 is SGHDN, CDR2 FVKESK, per germline. This CDR3 region has 16 residues. V was shortened by 1 base and J by 3 bases, with 12 bases between the two germline ends. This rearrangement joins TRBV14 to TRBJ1-4; no firm D call. The TCR sequence derives from a young man who had recovered from COVID-19. Source material: PBMCs or T cells enriched from blood (not recorded which). Written as DNA, the CDR3 is TGTGCCAGCAGCCAAGTGATGAGCACGGCTAATGAAAAACTGTTTTTT. It translates to CASSQVMSTANEKLFF.